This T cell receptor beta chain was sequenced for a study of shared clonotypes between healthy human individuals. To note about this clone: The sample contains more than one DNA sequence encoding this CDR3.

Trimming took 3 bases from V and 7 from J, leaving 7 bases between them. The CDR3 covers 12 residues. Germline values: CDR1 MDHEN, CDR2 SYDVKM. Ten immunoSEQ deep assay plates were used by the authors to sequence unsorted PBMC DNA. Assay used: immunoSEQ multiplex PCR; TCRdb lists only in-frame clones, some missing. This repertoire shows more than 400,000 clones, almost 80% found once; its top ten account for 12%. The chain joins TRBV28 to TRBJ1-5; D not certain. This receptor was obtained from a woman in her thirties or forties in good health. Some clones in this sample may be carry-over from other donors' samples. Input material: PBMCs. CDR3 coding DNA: TGTGCCAGCAGTTTTTCCGGACAGCCCCAGCATTTT. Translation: CASSFSGQPQHF.